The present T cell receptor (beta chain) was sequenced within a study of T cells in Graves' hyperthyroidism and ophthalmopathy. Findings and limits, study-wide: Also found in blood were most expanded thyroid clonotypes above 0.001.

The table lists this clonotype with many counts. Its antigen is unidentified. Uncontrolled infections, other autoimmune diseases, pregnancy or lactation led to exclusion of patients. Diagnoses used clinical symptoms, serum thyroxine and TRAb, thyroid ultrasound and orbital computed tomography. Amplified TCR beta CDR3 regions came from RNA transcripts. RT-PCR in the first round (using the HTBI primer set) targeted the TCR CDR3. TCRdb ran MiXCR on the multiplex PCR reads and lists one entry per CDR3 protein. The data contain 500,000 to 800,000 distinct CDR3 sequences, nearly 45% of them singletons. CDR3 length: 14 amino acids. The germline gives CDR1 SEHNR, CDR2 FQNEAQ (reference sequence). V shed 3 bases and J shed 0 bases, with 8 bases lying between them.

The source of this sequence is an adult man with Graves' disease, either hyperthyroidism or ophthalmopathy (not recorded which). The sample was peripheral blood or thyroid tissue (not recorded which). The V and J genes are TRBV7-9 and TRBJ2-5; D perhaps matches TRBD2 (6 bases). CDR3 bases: TGTGCCAGCAGCTTCGCTAGCGACCAAGAGACCCAGTACTTC. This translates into CASSFASDQETQYF.